The entry below gives a single TCR beta chain sequence along with its context. What it binds is not known. V was cut by 0 bases and J by 5 bases, with 8 bases left in between. The CDR3 is 13 amino acids. Germline CDR1 SGHRS, CDR2 YFSETQ. This entry comes from a study of cytomegalovirus exposure and HLA in healthy donors. For the study at large: Around 79 million unique TCRs, all from HLA-typed donors, were included in an early release of the data. Study-wide results and caveats: The authors listed over 150 TCR beta chains as cytomegalovirus-associated. Excluded: some indistinguishable V segments such as TRBV6-2 and TRBV6-3.

PCR was performed using 60 Vbeta and 13 Jbeta primers. Authors' processing steps: Around 11 million of about 80 million unique TCR beta chains were shared, per a later count. Method: immunoSEQ multiplex PCR; TCRdb's copy keeps in-frame clones and lacks some. V, J and clone size reflect that table, while D and trimming were determined from the DNA. The repertoire consists of about 130,000 clones, with 55% to 75% occurring once and the leading ten covering 2.9%. This chain uses TRBV5-1 with TRBJ1-2; maybe TRBD1 (6 bases). This TCR was sampled from a human donor in good health. The sample consisted of PBMCs. CDR3 amino acids: CASSLDREYGYTF. The CDR3 bases are TGCGCCAGCAGCTTGGACAGGGAGTATGGCTACACCTTC.